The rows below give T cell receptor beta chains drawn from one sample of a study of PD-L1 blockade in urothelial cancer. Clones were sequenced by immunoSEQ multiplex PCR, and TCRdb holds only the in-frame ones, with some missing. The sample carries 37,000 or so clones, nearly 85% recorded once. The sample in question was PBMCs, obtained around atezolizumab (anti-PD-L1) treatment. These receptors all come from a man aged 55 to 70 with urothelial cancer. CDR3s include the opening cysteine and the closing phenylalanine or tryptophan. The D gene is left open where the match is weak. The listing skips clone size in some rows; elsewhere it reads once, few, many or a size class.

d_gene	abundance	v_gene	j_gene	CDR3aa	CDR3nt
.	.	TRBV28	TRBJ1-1	CASPPAGQGTEAFF	TGTGCCAGCCCCCCGGCCGGCCAGGGCACCGAAGCTTTCTTT
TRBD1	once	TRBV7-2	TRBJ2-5	CASSLRTGGLKETQYF	TGTGCCAGCAGCTTAAGGACAGGGGGCTTGAAAGAGACCCAGTACTTC
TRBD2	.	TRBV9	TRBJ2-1	CASSVREREGPDDEQFF	TGTGCCAGCAGCGTAAGAGAGCGGGAGGGCCCTGACGATGAGCAGTTCTTC
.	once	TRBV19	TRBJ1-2	CASSGSPRDGYTF	TGTGCCAGTAGTGGTTCCCCCCGGGATGGCTACACCTTC
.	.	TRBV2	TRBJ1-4	CASSEDLIVSGKKLFF	TGTGCCAGCAGTGAAGACCTGATCGTAAGCGGTAAAAAACTGTTTTTT
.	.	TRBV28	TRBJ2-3	CASRGGPGLNPGPEGDTQYF	TGTGCCAGCAGGGGGGGGCCGGGGCTGAACCCCGGTCCTGAGGGAGATACGCAGTATTTT
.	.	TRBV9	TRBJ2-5	CASSVEGGGPSETQYF	TGTGCCAGCAGCGTAGAGGGGGGAGGGCCTTCAGAGACCCAGTACTTC
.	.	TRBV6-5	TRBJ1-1	CASRESGYEAFF	TGTGCCAGCAGAGAGAGTGGTTATGAAGCTTTCTTT
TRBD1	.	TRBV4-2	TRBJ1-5	CASSQDRVQPQHF	TGTGCCAGCAGCCAGGACAGGGTTCAGCCCCAGCATTTT
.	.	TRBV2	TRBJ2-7	CASSAVEGGEQYF	TGTGCCAGCAGTGCAGTTGAAGGAGGCGAGCAGTACTTC
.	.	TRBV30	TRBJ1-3	CAWSVVRTSSGNTIYF	TGTGCCTGGAGTGTCGTCAGAACTAGCTCTGGAAACACCATATATTTT
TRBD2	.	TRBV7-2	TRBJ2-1	CASSVNGDYSYYNEQFF	TGTGCCAGCAGCGTAAACGGGGACTACTCCTACTACAATGAGCAGTTCTTC
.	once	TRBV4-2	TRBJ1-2	CASSPKGRRVLPATGPTNYGYTF	TGTGCCAGCAGCCCGAAAGGGAGGAGGGTATTACCCGCCACTGGTCCCACTAACTATGGCTACACCTTC
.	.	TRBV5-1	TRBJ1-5	CASSLDSRQPQHF	TGCGCCAGCAGCTTGGACAGCCGTCAGCCCCAGCATTTT
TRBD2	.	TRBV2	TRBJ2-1	CASSESGREGINEQFF	TGTGCCAGCAGTGAAAGTGGGCGGGAGGGCATCAATGAGCAGTTCTTC
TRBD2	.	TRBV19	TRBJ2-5	CASSSWTSGQETQYF	TGTGCCAGTAGTAGTTGGACTAGCGGGCAAGAGACCCAGTACTTC